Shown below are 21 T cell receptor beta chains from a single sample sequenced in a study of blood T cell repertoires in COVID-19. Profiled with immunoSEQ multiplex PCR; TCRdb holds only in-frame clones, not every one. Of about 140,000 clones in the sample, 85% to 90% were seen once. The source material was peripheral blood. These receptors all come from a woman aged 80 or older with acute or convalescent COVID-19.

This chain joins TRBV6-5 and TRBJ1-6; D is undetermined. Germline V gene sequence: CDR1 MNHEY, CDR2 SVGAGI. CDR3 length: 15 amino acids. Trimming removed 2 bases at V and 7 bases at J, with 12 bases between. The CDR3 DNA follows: TGTGCCAGCAGTTACGATAACAGAGCCAATTCACCCCTCCACTTT. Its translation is CASSYDNRANSPLHF.

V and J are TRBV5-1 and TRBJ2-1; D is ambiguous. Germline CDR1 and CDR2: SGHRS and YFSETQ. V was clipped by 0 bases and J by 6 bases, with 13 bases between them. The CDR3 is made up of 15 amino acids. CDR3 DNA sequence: TGCGCCAGCAGCTTGGCCGTGGGTAGCCTCAATGAGCAGTTCTTC. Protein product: CASSLAVGSLNEQFF.

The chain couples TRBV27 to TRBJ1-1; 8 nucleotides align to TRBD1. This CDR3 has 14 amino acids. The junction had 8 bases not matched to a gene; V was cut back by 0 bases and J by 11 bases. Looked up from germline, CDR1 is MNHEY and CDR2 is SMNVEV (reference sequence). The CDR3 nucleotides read TGTGCCAGCAGTTTATCAGGACAGGGATCGGGGGCTTTCTTT. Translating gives CASSLSGQGSGAFF.

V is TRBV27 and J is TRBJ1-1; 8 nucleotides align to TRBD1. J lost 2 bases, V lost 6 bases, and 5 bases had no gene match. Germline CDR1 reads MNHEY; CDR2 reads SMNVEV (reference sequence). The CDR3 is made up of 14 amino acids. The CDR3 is CASRPQGVNTEAFF. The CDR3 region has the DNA TGTGCCAGCAGGCCACAGGGGGTCAACACTGAAGCTTTCTTT.

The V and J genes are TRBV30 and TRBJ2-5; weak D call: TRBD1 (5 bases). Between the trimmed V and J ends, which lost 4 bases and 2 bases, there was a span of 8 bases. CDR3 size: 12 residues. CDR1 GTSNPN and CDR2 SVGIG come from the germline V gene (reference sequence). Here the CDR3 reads CAWNRQQETQYF. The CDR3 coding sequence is TGTGCCTGGAACAGACAGCAAGAGACCCAGTACTTC.

The DNA of the CDR3 is TGTGCCAGCAGCATAGGGGGCGGCTACACCTTC. Its translation: CASSIGGGYTF. V is TRBV3-1 (or the pseudogene TRBV3-2) and J is TRBJ1-2; TRBD1 matches 7 bases. Trimming removed 5 bases from V and 8 bases from J; junction bases left unmatched: 2. Germline V gene sequence: CDR1 LGHDT, CDR2 YNNKEL (reference sequence). The CDR3 length is 11 residues.

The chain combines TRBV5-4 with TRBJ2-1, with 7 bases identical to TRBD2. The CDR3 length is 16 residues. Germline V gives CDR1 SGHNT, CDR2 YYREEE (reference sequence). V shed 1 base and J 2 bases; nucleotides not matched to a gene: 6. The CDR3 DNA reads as TGTGCCAGCAGCTTGTATGGGGGGGGACCCTACAATGAGCAGTTCTTC. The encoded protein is CASSLYGGGPYNEQFF.

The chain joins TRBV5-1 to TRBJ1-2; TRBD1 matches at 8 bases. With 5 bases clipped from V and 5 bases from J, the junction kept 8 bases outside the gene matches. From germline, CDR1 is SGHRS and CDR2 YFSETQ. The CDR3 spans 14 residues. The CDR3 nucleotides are TGCGCCAGCAGTCTCCCCACAGGGGGGTATGGCTACACCTTC. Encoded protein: CASSLPTGGYGYTF.

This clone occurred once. CDR3 protein: CASSLNRDSYGYTF. The CDR3 nucleotides read TGCGCCAGCAGCTTGAACCGGGACAGCTATGGCTACACCTTC. This chain joins TRBV5-1 and TRBJ1-2; 7 nucleotides line up with TRBD1. The germline V gene has CDR1 SGHRS and CDR2 YFSETQ. The CDR3 is 14 amino acids. With 1 base clipped from V and 4 bases from J, the junction kept 4 bases outside the gene matches.

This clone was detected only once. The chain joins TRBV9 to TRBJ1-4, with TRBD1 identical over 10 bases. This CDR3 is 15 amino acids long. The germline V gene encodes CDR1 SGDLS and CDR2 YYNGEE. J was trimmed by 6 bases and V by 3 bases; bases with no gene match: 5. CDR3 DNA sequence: TGTGCCAGCAGCGCGTCGGGACAGGGGCATGAAAAACTGTTTTTT. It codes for CASSASGQGHEKLFF.

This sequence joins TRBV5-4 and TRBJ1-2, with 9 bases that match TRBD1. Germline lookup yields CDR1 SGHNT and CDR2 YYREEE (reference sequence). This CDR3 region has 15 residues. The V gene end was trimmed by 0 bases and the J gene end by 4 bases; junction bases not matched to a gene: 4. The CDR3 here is CASSLGGQGGYGYTF. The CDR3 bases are TGTGCCAGCAGCTTGGGGGGACAGGGTGGCTATGGCTACACCTTC. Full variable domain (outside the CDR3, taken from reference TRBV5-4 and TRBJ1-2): ETGVTQSPTHLIKTRGQQVTLRCSSQSGHNTVSWYQQALGQGPQFIFQYYREEENGRGNFPPRFSGLQFPNYSSELNVNALELDDSALYLCASSLGGQGGYGYTFGSGTRLTVV.

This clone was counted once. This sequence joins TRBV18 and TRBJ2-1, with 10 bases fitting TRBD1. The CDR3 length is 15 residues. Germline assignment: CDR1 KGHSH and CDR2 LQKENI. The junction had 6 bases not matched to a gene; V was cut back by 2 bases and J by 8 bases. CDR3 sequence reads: CASSPYRDRGYEQFF. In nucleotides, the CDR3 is TGTGCCAGCTCACCATACCGGGACAGGGGCTATGAGCAGTTCTTC.

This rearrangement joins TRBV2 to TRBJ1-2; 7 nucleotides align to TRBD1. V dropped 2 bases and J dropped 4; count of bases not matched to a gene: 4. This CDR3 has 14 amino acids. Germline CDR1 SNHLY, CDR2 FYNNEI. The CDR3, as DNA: TGTGCCAGCAGTGAAATGACAGGGTTCTATGGCTACACCTTC. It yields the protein CASSEMTGFYGYTF. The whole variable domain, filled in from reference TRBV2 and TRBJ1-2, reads EPEVTQTPSHQVTQMGQEVILRCVPISNHLYFYWYRQILGQKVEFLVSFYNNEISEKSEIFDDQFSVERPDGSNFTLKIRSTKLEDSAMYFCASSEMTGFYGYTFGSGTRLTVV.

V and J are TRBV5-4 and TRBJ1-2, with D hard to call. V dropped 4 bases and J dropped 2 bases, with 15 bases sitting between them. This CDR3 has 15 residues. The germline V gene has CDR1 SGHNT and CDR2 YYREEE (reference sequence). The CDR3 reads CASSLIAAANYGYTF. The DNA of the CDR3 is TGTGCCAGCAGCCTAATCGCGGCAGCCAACTATGGCTACACCTTC.

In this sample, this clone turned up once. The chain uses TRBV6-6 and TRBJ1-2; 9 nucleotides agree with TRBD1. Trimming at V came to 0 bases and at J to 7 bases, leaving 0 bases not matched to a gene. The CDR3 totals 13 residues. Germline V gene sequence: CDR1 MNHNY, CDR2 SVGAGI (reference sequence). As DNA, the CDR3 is TGTGCCAGCAGTTACTCGACAGGGGGTGGCTACACCTTC. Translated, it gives CASSYSTGGGYTF.

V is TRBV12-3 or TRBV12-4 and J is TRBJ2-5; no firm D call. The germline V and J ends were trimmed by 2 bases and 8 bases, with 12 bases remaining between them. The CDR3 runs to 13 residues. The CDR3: CASSLNLPETQYF. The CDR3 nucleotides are TGTGCCAGCAGTTTAAATCTCCCAGAAACCCAGTACTTC.

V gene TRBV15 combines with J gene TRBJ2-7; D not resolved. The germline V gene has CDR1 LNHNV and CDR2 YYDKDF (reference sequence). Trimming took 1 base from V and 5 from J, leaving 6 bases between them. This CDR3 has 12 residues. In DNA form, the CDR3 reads TGTGCCACCAGCAGAGGACGGGACGAGCAGTACTTC. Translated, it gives CATSRGRDEQYF.

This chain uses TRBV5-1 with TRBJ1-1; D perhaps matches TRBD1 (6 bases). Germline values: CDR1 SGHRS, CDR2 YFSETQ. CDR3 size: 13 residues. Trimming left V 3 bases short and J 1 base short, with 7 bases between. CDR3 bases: TGCGCCAGCAGCTCCAGGGGGAACACTGAAGCTTTCTTT. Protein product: CASSSRGNTEAFF. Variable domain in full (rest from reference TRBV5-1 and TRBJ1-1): KAGVTQTPRYLIKTRGQQVTLSCSPISGHRSVSWYQQTPGQGLQFLFEYFSETQRNKGNFPGRFSGRQFSNSRSEMNVSTLELGDSALYLCASSSRGNTEAFFGQGTRLTVV.

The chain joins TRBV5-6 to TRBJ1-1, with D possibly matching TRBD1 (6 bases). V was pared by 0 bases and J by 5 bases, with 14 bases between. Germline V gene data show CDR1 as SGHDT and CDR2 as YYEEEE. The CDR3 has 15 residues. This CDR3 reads CASSLEGGTTTEAFF. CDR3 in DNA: TGTGCCAGCAGCTTGGAAGGTGGGACAACGACTGAAGCTTTCTTT.

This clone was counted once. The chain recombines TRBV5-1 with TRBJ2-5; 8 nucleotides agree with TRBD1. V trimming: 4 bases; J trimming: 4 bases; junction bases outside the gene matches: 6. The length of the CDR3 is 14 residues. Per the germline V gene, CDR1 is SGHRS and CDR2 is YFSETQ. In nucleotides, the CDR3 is TGCGCCAGCAGCCATGCTGGACAGGGAGAGACCCAGTACTTC. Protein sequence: CASSHAGQGETQYF.

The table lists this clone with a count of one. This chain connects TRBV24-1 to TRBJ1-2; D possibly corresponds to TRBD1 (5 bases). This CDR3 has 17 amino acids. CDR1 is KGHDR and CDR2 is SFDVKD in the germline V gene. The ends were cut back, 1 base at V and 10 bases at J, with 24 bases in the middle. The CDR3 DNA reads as TGTGCCACCAGTGATTTTCCCGTGTCCAGGGCTAGAGCCGACTACACCTTC. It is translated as CATSDFPVSRARADYTF.